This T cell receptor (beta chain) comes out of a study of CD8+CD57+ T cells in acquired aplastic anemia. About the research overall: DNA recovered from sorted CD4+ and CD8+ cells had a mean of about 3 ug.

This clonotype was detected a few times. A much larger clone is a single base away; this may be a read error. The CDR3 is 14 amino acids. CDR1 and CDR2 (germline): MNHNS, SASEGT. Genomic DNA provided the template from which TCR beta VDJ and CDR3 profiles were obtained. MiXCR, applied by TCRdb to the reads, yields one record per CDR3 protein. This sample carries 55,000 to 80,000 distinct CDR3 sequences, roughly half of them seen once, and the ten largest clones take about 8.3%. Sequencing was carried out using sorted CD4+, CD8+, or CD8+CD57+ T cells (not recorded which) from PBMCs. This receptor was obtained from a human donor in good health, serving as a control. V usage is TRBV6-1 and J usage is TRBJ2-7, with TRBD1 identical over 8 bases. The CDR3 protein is CAGSSGQGFYEQYF. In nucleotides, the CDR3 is TGTGCCGGCAGCTCAGGACAGGGATTCTACGAGCAGTACTTC.